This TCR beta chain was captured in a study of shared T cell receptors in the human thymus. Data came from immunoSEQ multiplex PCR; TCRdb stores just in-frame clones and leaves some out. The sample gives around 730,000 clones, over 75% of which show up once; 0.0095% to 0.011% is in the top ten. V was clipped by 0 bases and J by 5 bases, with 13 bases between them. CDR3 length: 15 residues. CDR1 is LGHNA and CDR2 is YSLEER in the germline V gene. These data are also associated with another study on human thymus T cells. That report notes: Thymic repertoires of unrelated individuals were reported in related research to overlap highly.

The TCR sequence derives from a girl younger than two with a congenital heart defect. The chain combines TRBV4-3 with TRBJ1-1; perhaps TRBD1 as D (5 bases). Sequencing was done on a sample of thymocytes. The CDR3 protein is CASSQDQKGLTEAFF. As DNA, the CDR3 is TGCGCCAGCAGCCAAGATCAGAAGGGGCTAACTGAAGCTTTCTTT.